This passage covers 4 T cell receptor beta chains from one sample sequenced in a study of cytomegalovirus exposure and HLA in healthy donors. In the PCR, 60 Vbeta and 13 Jbeta primers were used. Libraries were prepared by immunoSEQ multiplex PCR; TCRdb keeps only in-frame clonotypes and omits some of them. The sample holds 65,000 to 70,000 clones, 80% to 90% seen once. The sample taken for sequencing was PBMCs. These receptor sequences come from a woman in her thirties in good health and CMV-seropositive.

V gene TRBV6-4 combines with J gene TRBJ1-2; TRBD1 might be the D (5 bases). The germline V and J ends were trimmed by 5 bases and 6 bases, with 22 bases remaining between them. The CDR3 runs 16 residues. The germline V gene has CDR1 MRHNA and CDR2 SNTAGT. The CDR3 sequence is CASSRGSSTTPHGYTF. CDR3 DNA: TGTGCCAGCAGTAGGGGCAGTAGCACGACCCCCCATGGCTACACCTTC.

This rearrangement joins TRBV21-1 to TRBJ1-1. TRBV21-1 is deemed a pseudogene. CDR3 length equals 15 residues. For the CDR3, the DNA is TGTGCCAGCAGCAAAGTGGGAGTATTAAGCGCTGAAGCTTTCTTT. It codes for CASSKVGVLSAEAFF.

This rearrangement joins TRBV14 to TRBJ2-7, with 8 nucleotides matching TRBD1. CDR3 length: 15 amino acids. Germline V gives CDR1 SGHDN, CDR2 FVKESK. With 3 bases clipped from V and 6 bases from J, the junction kept 10 bases outside the gene matches. The CDR3 DNA sequence: TGTGCCAGCAGCCATCGACAGGGGCGCGGGACCGAGCAGTACTTC. It translates to CASSHRQGRGTEQYF.

The CDR3 coding sequence is TGTGCCAGCAGCTTGGACGGGGCAGATACGCAGTATTTT. This codes for CASSLDGADTQYF. The gene calls are TRBV11-2 and TRBJ2-3; weak D call: TRBD2 (5 bases). The germline V gene encodes CDR1 SGHAT and CDR2 FQNNGV. Trimming removed 3 bases from V and 4 bases from J, with 8 bases in between. The CDR3 is made up of 13 amino acids.